Below, 10 T cell receptor beta chains from the same sample are listed, as sequenced in a study of blood T cell repertoires in COVID-19. TCRdb's copy holds only in-frame clones and misses some; the assay was immunoSEQ multiplex PCR. The table shows about 200,000 clones, with more than 70% occurring only once. Source material: peripheral blood. The source of these receptors is a person between 65 and 79 years old with COVID-19, enrolled during active disease.

The chain carries TRBV7-9 and TRBJ2-2; possible D gene TRBD1, 6 bases. Trimming cost V 2 bases and J 0 bases, with 16 bases left between them. CDR1 is SEHNR, CDR2 FQNEAQ, per germline (reference sequence). This CDR3 is built from 18 residues. For the CDR3, the DNA is TGTGCCAGCAGCTTACGCACGCGGACAGACACGAACACCGGGGAGCTGTTTTTT. Translating it yields CASSLRTRTDTNTGELFF.

This chain connects TRBV4-1 to TRBJ2-1, with a possible D match to TRBD1 (5 bases). V was pared by 4 bases and J by 6 bases, with 19 bases between. The germline gives CDR1 MGHRA, CDR2 YSYEKL. The CDR3 length is 16 residues. The CDR3 nucleotides read TGCGCCAGCAGCCCAACCAGGGCGCGGAGTGGCAATGAGCAGTTCTTC. Translation: CASSPTRARSGNEQFF.

The chain joins TRBV19 to TRBJ1-4; possible D gene TRBD1, 5 bases. The CDR3 contains 16 residues. V lost 4 bases, J lost 0 bases, and 12 bases lay in between. Germline values: CDR1 LNHDA, CDR2 SQIVND (reference sequence). CDR3 residues: CASSRGTRATNEKLFF. The DNA of the CDR3 is TGTGCCAGTAGTAGAGGGACTCGCGCAACTAATGAAAAACTGTTTTTT.

The chain uses TRBV5-1 and TRBJ2-5, with a tentative D call TRBD1 (5 bases). V lost 0 bases and J lost 2, with 11 bases in between. The CDR3 is 15 residues long. The germline V gene encodes CDR1 SGHRS and CDR2 YFSETQ. CDR3 loop: CASSLAGFQQETQYF. DNA of the CDR3: TGCGCCAGCAGCTTGGCAGGGTTTCAACAAGAGACCCAGTACTTC.

Here the CDR3 reads CASYGTAYSNQPQHF. The CDR3 DNA reads TGTGCCAGTTACGGGACAGCTTATAGCAATCAGCCCCAGCATTTT. The rearrangement links TRBV19 to TRBJ1-5; 7 nucleotides align to TRBD1. V lost 8 bases and J lost 0; bases outside the gene matches: 7. This CDR3 region has 15 residues. Germline-derived CDR1 and CDR2 are LNHDA and SQIVND (reference sequence). Variable domain in full (rest from reference TRBV19 and TRBJ1-5): DGGITQSPKYLFRKEGQNVTLSCEQNLNHDAMYWYRQDPGQGLRLIYYSQIVNDFQKGDIAEGYSVSREKKESFPLTVTSAQKNPTAFYLCASYGTAYSNQPQHFGDGTRLSIL.

The rearrangement joins TRBV30 to TRBJ1-2, with D unclear. The V end was cut by 2 bases, the J end by 4 bases, with 5 bases between. The CDR3 has 11 residues. Germline V gene sequence: CDR1 GTSNPN, CDR2 SVGIG (reference sequence). The CDR3 loop reads CAWSRSYGYTF. CDR3 DNA: TGTGCCTGGAGTCGCAGCTATGGCTACACCTTC.

This clone was detected a few times. The chain carries TRBV7-9 and TRBJ2-5, with TRBD1 matching 10 bases. Per germline, CDR1 SEHNR and CDR2 FQNEAQ (reference sequence). J gave up 5 bases and V 5 bases, and 8 bases lay outside the gene matches. The CDR3 contains 15 residues. This chain's CDR3 is CASSTRQGARETQYF. The CDR3 DNA reads as TGTGCCAGCAGCACCAGACAGGGGGCTAGGGAGACCCAGTACTTC.

This clone was counted a single time. The gene calls are TRBV5-5 and TRBJ1-3, with 7 bases aligning to TRBD1. Losses at the gene ends were 4 bases for V and 3 bases for J; bases not matched to a gene: 16. The CDR3 totals 18 residues. In germline, CDR1 is SGHKS, CDR2 YYEKEE (reference sequence). CDR3 in DNA: TGTGCCAGCAGCAAAATATTCGCCGACAGGGTACTTGGAAACACCATATATTTT. This codes for CASSKIFADRVLGNTIYF.

This clone was seen only once. The V and J genes are TRBV3-1 (or the pseudogene TRBV3-2) and TRBJ1-5; D remains unclear. The CDR3 runs to 14 residues. V lost 1 base to trimming and J lost 2 bases, with 6 bases between them. CDR1 is LGHDT and CDR2 is YNNKEL in the germline V gene (reference sequence). The CDR3 loop reads CASSQGGGNQPQHF. CDR3 DNA: TGTGCCAGCAGCCAAGGCGGTGGCAATCAGCCCCAGCATTTT.

CDR3 bases: TGCGCCAGCAGCCCTGACGGGGGAGATCAGCCCCAGCATTTT. Translation gives CASSPDGGDQPQHF. The V and J genes are TRBV5-1 and TRBJ1-5, with D possibly TRBD1 on 5 matching bases. Germline values: CDR1 SGHRS, CDR2 YFSETQ. CDR3 length equals 14 residues. V was clipped by 4 bases and J by 5 bases, with 13 bases between them. The whole variable domain, remainder taken from reference TRBV5-1 and TRBJ1-5, is KAGVTQTPRYLIKTRGQQVTLSCSPISGHRSVSWYQQTPGQGLQFLFEYFSETQRNKGNFPGRFSGRQFSNSRSEMNVSTLELGDSALYLCASSPDGGDQPQHFGDGTRLSIL.